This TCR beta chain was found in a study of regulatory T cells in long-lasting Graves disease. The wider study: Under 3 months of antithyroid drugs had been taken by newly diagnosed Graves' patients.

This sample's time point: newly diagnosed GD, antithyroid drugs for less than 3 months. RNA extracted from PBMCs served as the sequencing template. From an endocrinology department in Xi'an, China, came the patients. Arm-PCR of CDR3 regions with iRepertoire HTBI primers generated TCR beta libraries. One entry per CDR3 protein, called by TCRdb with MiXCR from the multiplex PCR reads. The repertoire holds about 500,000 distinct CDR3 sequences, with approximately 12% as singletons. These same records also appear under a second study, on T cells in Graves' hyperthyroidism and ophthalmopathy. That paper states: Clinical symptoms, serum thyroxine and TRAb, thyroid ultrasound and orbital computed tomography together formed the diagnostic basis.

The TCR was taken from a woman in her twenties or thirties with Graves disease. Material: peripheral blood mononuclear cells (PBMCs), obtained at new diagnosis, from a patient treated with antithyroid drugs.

In DNA form, the CDR3 reads TGTGCCAGCTCACAGACAACAGGGTCGGCCTATGGCTACACCTTC. Protein sequence: CASSQTTGSAYGYTF. The chain has TRBV18 and TRBJ1-2, with D possibly matching TRBD1 (6 bases). The germline V and J ends were trimmed by 4 bases and 4 bases, with 16 bases remaining between them. From germline, CDR1 is KGHSH and CDR2 LQKENI. The CDR3 loop spans 15 amino acids.